Given below is one TCR beta chain in context. One junction end does not reproduce the germline sequence, and a read error may be involved. The data are from a study of T cells in Graves' hyperthyroidism and ophthalmopathy. Amplification of TCR beta CDR3 regions was performed using RNA transcripts as template. The HTBI primer set served for first-round RT-PCR of the TCR CDR3. TCRdb processed the multiplex PCR reads anew with MiXCR; each CDR3 protein has one entry. The data hold around 350,000 distinct CDR3 sequences, with about 20% observed a single time. The CDR3 has 14 residues. Germline lookup yields CDR1 LNHNV and CDR2 YYDKDF (reference sequence).

Sequencing was performed on blood. This sequence joins TRBV15 and TRBJ2-4; D might be TRBD1 or TRBD2, each matching 5 bases. The receptor was isolated from a woman aged 18 to 35 with Graves' hyperthyroidism. The CDR3 bases are TGTGTCACCAGCCCCCGGGACGGGGTAAACATTCAGTACTTC. This encodes CVTSPRDGVNIQYF.